The clone carrying this T cell receptor beta chain was recorded many times. This sample was taken from a study of T cell repertoires in cytomegalovirus infection. Study in general: In public TCR beta signatures, there were indications of both CMV infection and matching HLA type.

TCRdb used MiXCR to reprocess the reads, holding one entry per CDR3 protein. The sample holds 130,000 or so distinct CDR3 sequences, about 6.5% seen once. Trimming stripped 4 bases from V and 6 bases from J, with 18 bases between. Looked up from germline, CDR1 is SNHLY and CDR2 is FYNNEI. The CDR3 extends over 16 amino acids. The chain uses TRBV2 and TRBJ2-2; maybe TRBD1 (7 bases). Sequencing input: PBMCs. The receptor was derived from a human donor in good health (CMV status not recorded). Some clones in this sample may be carry-over from other donors' samples. CDR3 in amino acids: CASSAQGGGTAGELFF. The CDR3 DNA follows: TGTGCCAGCAGTGCCCAGGGGGGCGGAACAGCCGGGGAGCTGTTTTTT.